This passage covers 29 T cell receptor beta chains from one sample sequenced in a study of control samples from healthy donors and cancer patients. Assay used: immunoSEQ multiplex PCR; TCRdb lists only in-frame clones, some missing. This sample has more than 70,000 clones; around 93% occur once, and the top ten carry more than 2.5%. The sample taken for sequencing was blood. The receptors were sampled from a woman in her twenties or thirties in good health.

V usage is TRBV25-1 and J usage is TRBJ2-7, with D possibly matching TRBD1 (6 bases). This CDR3 is 15 amino acids long. V lost 5 bases and J lost 3, with 17 bases in between. Germline CDR1 reads MGHDK; CDR2 reads SYGVNS. The CDR3 here is CASSLVGDTGYEQYF. For the CDR3, the DNA is TGTGCCAGCAGTCTTGTCGGGGACACAGGCTACGAGCAGTACTTC.

This chain links TRBV27 with TRBJ1-2; 9 bases line up with TRBD1. Germline loops: CDR1 MNHEY, CDR2 SMNVEV (reference sequence). The CDR3 length is 12 residues. The J segment lost 13 bases and the V segment lost 1 base, leaving 4 bases of the junction unmatched. Here the CDR3 DNA reads TGTGCCAGCAGTTTATTGGGACAGGGCGTCACCTTC. It codes for CASSLLGQGVTF.

The chain uses TRBV19 and TRBJ1-6; weak D call: TRBD1 (5 bases). The CDR3 length is 16 residues. The ends were cut back, 5 bases at V and 9 bases at J, with 20 bases in the middle. The germline gives CDR1 LNHDA, CDR2 SQIVND (reference sequence). CDR3 sequence: CASSLKVTGRASPLHF. In DNA form, the CDR3 reads TGTGCCAGTAGTTTGAAGGTGACCGGCAGGGCTTCACCCCTCCACTTT.

V and J are TRBV6-1 and TRBJ1-5; 8 bases match TRBD1. V was pared by 2 bases and J by 3 bases, with 6 bases of the junction left unmatched. This CDR3 has 16 amino acids. Germline V gene data show CDR1 as MNHNS and CDR2 as SASEGT. The CDR3, as DNA: TGTGCCAGCAGTGAACTCGACAGGGGCCTCAATCAGCCCCAGCATTTT. It is translated as CASSELDRGLNQPQHF.

V is TRBV7-9 and J is TRBJ1-5, with a possible D match to TRBD1 (6 bases). The CDR3 runs to 14 residues. Germline V gene lookup returns CDR1 SEHNR and CDR2 FQNEAQ (reference sequence). With 2 bases removed from V and 5 bases from J, the gap between germline ends came to 10 bases. The CDR3 nucleotides are TGTGCCAGCAGCTTACAGGGGAGAGATCAGCCCCAGCATTTT. This encodes CASSLQGRDQPQHF.

The chain recombines TRBV11-2 with TRBJ1-2; possible D gene TRBD1, 5 bases. CDR1 and CDR2 (germline): SGHAT, FQNNGV. V lost 2 bases and J 5 bases, leaving 9 bases between the germline ends. The CDR3 contains 13 residues. The CDR3 DNA reads TGTGCCAGCAGCTTACAGGGCCTATATGGCTACACCTTC. Translated: CASSLQGLYGYTF. Looking up the rest from reference TRBV11-2 and TRBJ1-2 gives the full variable domain: EAGVAQSPRYKIIEKRQSVAFWCNPISGHATLYWYQQILGQGPKLLIQFQNNGVVDDSQLPKDRFSAERLKGVDSTLKIQPAKLEDSAVYLCASSLQGLYGYTFGSGTRLTVV.

The chain combines TRBV19 with TRBJ1-1, with TRBD1 identical over 10 bases. The CDR3 has 14 amino acids. Per the germline V gene, CDR1 is LNHDA and CDR2 is SQIVND (reference sequence). Trimming at V came to 4 bases and at J to 10 bases, leaving 9 bases not matched to a gene. CDR3 amino acids: CASSTGTGDRRAFF. The CDR3 DNA reads TGTGCCAGTAGTACGGGGACAGGGGATCGAAGAGCTTTCTTT.

The J gene is TRBJ1-1, the V gene TRBV12-5, with a weak D call TRBD1 (6 bases). Trimming took off 2 bases at V and 0 bases at J, with 13 bases between the two ends. CDR3 length: 16 amino acids. The germline V gene encodes CDR1 LGHNT and CDR2 FRNRAP. CDR3 sequence (DNA): TGTGCTAGTGGTTTGTCTCTGGGACAAATGAACACTGAAGCTTTCTTT. As protein: CASGLSLGQMNTEAFF.

The chain combines TRBV28 with TRBJ2-7; weak D call: TRBD1 (6 bases). The CDR3 is 15 residues long. The germline gives CDR1 MDHEN, CDR2 SYDVKM. The V end was cut by 5 bases, the J end by 0 bases, with 14 bases between. The CDR3: CASSIGTTSSYEQYF. As DNA, the CDR3 is TGTGCCAGCAGTATCGGGACAACTAGCTCCTACGAGCAGTACTTC. The full variable domain, rest sourced from reference TRBV28 and TRBJ2-7, is DVKVTQSSRYLVKRTGEKVFLECVQDMDHENMFWYRQDPGLGLRLIYFSYDVKMKEKGDIPEGYSVSREKKERFSLILESASTNQTSMYLCASSIGTTSSYEQYFGPGTRLTVT.

The chain combines TRBV10-2 with TRBJ1-5, with TRBD1 as a possible D gene (6 bases). This CDR3 has 14 residues. CDR1 and CDR2 (germline): WSHSY, SAAADI. V was pared by 10 bases and J by 4 bases, with 17 bases between. The CDR3 region has the DNA TGCGCCACCACACCCTCGACAGGTAATCAGCCCCAGCATTTT. It yields the protein CATTPSTGNQPQHF.

The gene calls are TRBV5-1 and TRBJ1-2; D is unresolved. V lost 0 bases and J lost 4, with 13 bases in between. Germline assignment: CDR1 SGHRS and CDR2 YFSETQ. The CDR3 loop spans 15 amino acids. This CDR3 reads CASSLDGRIVYGYTF. CDR3 in DNA: TGCGCCAGCAGCTTGGACGGTAGGATTGTCTATGGCTACACCTTC.

The chain joins TRBV12-3 or TRBV12-4 to TRBJ1-4; the D is unclear. CDR3 length: 13 residues. With 5 bases removed from V and 5 bases from J, the gap between germline ends came to 9 bases. CDR3 nucleotides: TGTGCCAGCAGTCCCGCGCCCAATGAAAAACTGTTTTTT. It translates to CASSPAPNEKLFF.

The rearrangement links TRBV6-5 to TRBJ1-6; D not resolved. The CDR3 consists of 14 residues. V was cut by 0 bases and J by 9 bases, with 9 bases left in between. The V gene's germline CDR1 is MNHEY and CDR2 SVGAGI. CDR3 nucleotide sequence: TGTGCCAGCAGTTACTCGGGAGGGTTTTCACCCCTCCACTTT. Residues: CASSYSGGFSPLHF.

The chain carries TRBV7-3 and TRBJ1-3; D is undetermined. The germline V gene encodes CDR1 SGHTA and CDR2 FQGTGA. The CDR3 runs 13 residues. Trimming took 2 bases from V and 3 from J, leaving 5 bases between them. The CDR3 DNA reads as TGTGCCAGCAGCTTAGACCTTGGAAACACCATATATTTT. Protein sequence: CASSLDLGNTIYF.

CDR3 DNA: TGCGCCAGCAGCCAAGCGGTGTTCAGGGTGGAGACTGAAGCTTTCTTT. Translation gives CASSQAVFRVETEAFF. The chain employs TRBV4-1 and TRBJ1-1; the D gene is possibly TRBD1 (5 bases). Per the germline V gene, CDR1 is MGHRA and CDR2 is YSYEKL. The CDR3 has 16 amino acids. The V end lost 1 base, the J end lost 5 bases, and 17 bases lay between the germline ends.

The V and J genes are TRBV27 and TRBJ1-3; no firm D call. The CDR3 is 14 amino acids. CDR1 and CDR2 (germline): MNHEY, SMNVEV (reference sequence). V dropped 2 bases and J dropped 2 bases, with 7 bases sitting between them. The CDR3 coding sequence is TGTGCCAGCAGTTTACCGATGACTGGAAACACCATATATTTT. Translated, it gives CASSLPMTGNTIYF.

The V gene is TRBV7-2, the J gene TRBJ1-1; no clear D. V gave up 1 base and J gave up 5 bases, with 14 bases separating them. Germline CDR1 and CDR2: SGHTA and FQGNSA. This CDR3 is 15 amino acids long. The CDR3 DNA is TGTGCCAGCAGCTTAGAGGTTTCGGGAAGGACTGAAGCTTTCTTT. It codes for CASSLEVSGRTEAFF.

V usage is TRBV19 and J usage is TRBJ1-5, with 9 bases aligning to TRBD1. The V gene end was trimmed by 6 bases and the J gene end by 1 base; junction bases not matched to a gene: 4. Germline V CDR1 and CDR2: LNHDA, SQIVND (reference sequence). This CDR3 region has 15 residues. CDR3 in amino acids: CASRRTGESNQPQHF. In DNA form, the CDR3 reads TGTGCCAGTAGGCGGACAGGGGAAAGCAATCAGCCCCAGCATTTT.

This rearrangement joins TRBV5-1 to TRBJ2-7, with D possibly being TRBD1 or TRBD2 (7 bases each). This CDR3 has 16 amino acids. Germline loops: CDR1 SGHRS, CDR2 YFSETQ. The V and J ends lost 4 bases and 0 bases respectively, with 17 bases between them. Written as DNA, the CDR3 is TGCGCCAGCAGCCCCCTGGGGGAGGGGGCCTCCTACGAGCAGTACTTC. It translates to CASSPLGEGASYEQYF.

The V gene is TRBV28, the J gene TRBJ2-3, with D hard to call. V was trimmed by 4 bases and J by 0 bases, leaving 8 bases between them. The CDR3 loop spans 14 amino acids. Germline CDR1 is MDHEN and CDR2 is SYDVKM. The CDR3 region has the DNA TGTGCCAGCAGTTCTATTATTAGCACAGATACGCAGTATTTT. This encodes CASSSIISTDTQYF.

The chain carries TRBV5-5 and TRBJ2-2, with D possibly being TRBD2 (6 bases). The V and J ends lost 2 bases and 4 bases respectively, with 15 bases between them. CDR1 and CDR2 from the germline V gene are SGHKS and YYEKEE (reference sequence). There are 16 residues in the CDR3. The CDR3 loop reads CASSFDWRAATGELFF. DNA of the CDR3: TGTGCCAGCAGCTTTGATTGGAGGGCGGCCACCGGGGAGCTGTTTTTT.

The sample holds a few counts of this clone. This chain connects TRBV27 to TRBJ2-7; the match to TRBD1 covers 8 bases. Per the germline V gene, CDR1 is MNHEY and CDR2 is SMNVEV (reference sequence). The CDR3 is made up of 15 amino acids. With V trimmed by 0 bases and J by 2 bases, 3 bases remained unmatched. For the CDR3, the DNA is TGTGCCAGCAGTTTATCTGACAGGGGTCCCTACGAGCAGTACTTC. Its protein product is CASSLSDRGPYEQYF.

This clone was seen a single time. The chain links TRBV5-6 to TRBJ1-1; the D is unclear. Trimming left V 0 bases short and J 6 bases short, with 6 bases between. Germline V CDR1 and CDR2: SGHDT, YYEEEE. The CDR3 has 12 amino acids. CDR3 DNA: TGTGCCAGCAGCTTGGAAGTGTCTGAAGCTTTCTTT. Translating gives CASSLEVSEAFF.

This chain joins TRBV7-8 and TRBJ1-4, with D tentatively TRBD1 (6 bases). Deletions cut 5 bases from V and 1 base from J, with 8 bases between. Per the germline V gene, CDR1 is SGHVS and CDR2 is FQNEAQ. CDR3 length equals 14 residues. The CDR3 region is CASSTDRTNEKLFF. In DNA, the CDR3 is TGTGCCAGCAGCACGGACAGAACTAATGAAAAACTGTTTTTT.

The genes are TRBV11-2 and TRBJ1-5, with D hard to call. Trimming shortened V by 1 base and J by 0 bases, and 7 bases separated the two germline ends. The CDR3 is 15 residues long. The V gene's germline CDR1 is SGHAT and CDR2 FQNNGV. The CDR3, as DNA: TGTGCCAGCAGCTTAGTAGGGAATAGCAATCAGCCCCAGCATTTT. This codes for CASSLVGNSNQPQHF.

The J gene is TRBJ1-1, the V gene TRBV25-1, with D unclear. The germline V gene has CDR1 MGHDK and CDR2 SYGVNS. The CDR3 totals 12 residues. The V end was cut by 7 bases, the J end by 4 bases, with 10 bases between. CDR3 DNA: TGTGCCAGCACTCACGGGATCACTGAAGCTTTCTTT. It encodes CASTHGITEAFF.

V and J are TRBV6-5 and TRBJ2-6; maybe TRBD1 (6 bases). V was trimmed by 6 bases and J by 4 bases, leaving 13 bases between them. Germline CDR1 MNHEY, CDR2 SVGAGI. CDR3 length: 15 residues. CDR3 nucleotide sequence: TGTGCCAGCAGCAGCACAGGGTCCGGGGCCAACGTCCTGACTTTC. As protein: CASSSTGSGANVLTF.

The chain uses TRBV3-1 (or the pseudogene TRBV3-2) and TRBJ2-7; the D gene is possibly TRBD1 (6 bases). Germline CDR1 is LGHDT and CDR2 is YNNKEL (reference sequence). The V end was cut by 1 base, the J end by 3 bases, with 10 bases between. The CDR3 loop spans 14 amino acids. The CDR3 spells CASSQVPDSYEQYF. DNA for the CDR3: TGTGCCAGCAGCCAAGTCCCGGACAGCTACGAGCAGTACTTC.

The chain combines TRBV6-2 or TRBV6-3 with TRBJ2-7, with a weak D call TRBD2 (6 bases). CDR1 and CDR2 from the germline V gene are MNHEY and SVGEGT. V gave up 6 bases and J gave up 3 bases, with 6 bases separating them. This CDR3 is built from 11 residues. CDR3 sequence: CASSGSYEQYV. CDR3 nucleotides: TGTGCCAGCAGCGGGAGCTACGAGCAGTACGTC.